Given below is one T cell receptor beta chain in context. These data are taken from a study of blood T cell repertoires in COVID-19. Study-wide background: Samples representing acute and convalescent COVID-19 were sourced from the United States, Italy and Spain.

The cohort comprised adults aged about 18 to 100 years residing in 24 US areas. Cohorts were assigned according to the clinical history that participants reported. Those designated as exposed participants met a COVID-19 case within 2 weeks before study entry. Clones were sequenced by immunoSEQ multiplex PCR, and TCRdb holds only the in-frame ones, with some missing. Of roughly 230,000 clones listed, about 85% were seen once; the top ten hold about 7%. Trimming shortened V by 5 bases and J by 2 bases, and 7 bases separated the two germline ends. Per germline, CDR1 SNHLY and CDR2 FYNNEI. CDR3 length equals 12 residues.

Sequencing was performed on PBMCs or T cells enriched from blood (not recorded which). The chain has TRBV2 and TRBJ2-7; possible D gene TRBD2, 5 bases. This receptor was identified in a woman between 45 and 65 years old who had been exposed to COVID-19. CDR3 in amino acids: CASSSGTYEQYF. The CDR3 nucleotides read TGTGCCAGCAGTTCCGGGACCTACGAGCAGTACTTC.